This T cell receptor beta chain was sequenced during a study of blood T cell repertoires in COVID-19. Looking at the study overall: The study drew acute and convalescent COVID-19 samples from the United States, Italy and Spain. T cells, B-cell-depleted T cells, or PBMCs supplied cDNA or gDNA.

The CDR3 loop spans 18 amino acids. Germline V gene lookup returns CDR1 SGHTA and CDR2 FQGNSA. Trimming removed 4 bases from V and 2 bases from J; junction bases left unmatched: 7. In the authors' workflow: Amplification from reference gene primers served as the basis for estimated nucleated cell counts. Produced via immunoSEQ multiplex PCR; TCRdb's table is partial and in-frame only. V and J calls and clone size are as listed in that table; D and trimming were resolved from the DNA. The sample carries 250,000 or so clones, just under 85% recorded once. This sequence joins TRBV7-2 and TRBJ2-1; 14 bases are shared with TRBD2. Material for sequencing was peripheral blood. The clonotype was recovered from a man at least 80 years old with acute or convalescent COVID-19. DNA for the CDR3: TGTGCCAGCAGCTCCGGGACTAGCGGGAGCGGGACCTACAATGAGCAGTTCTTC. It yields the protein CASSSGTSGSGTYNEQFF.